This TCR beta chain comes out of a study of blood T cell repertoires in COVID-19. For the study at large: T cells, B-cell-depleted T cells, or PBMCs supplied cDNA or gDNA.

This CDR3 is built from 14 residues. Germline V lookup: CDR1 MNHEY, CDR2 SVGAGI. The V end lost 7 bases, the J end lost 3 bases, and 15 bases lay between the germline ends. Profiling relied on immunoSEQ multiplex PCR, and the TCRdb table lists in-frame clones only, not all of them. The table shows around 250,000 clones, with about 90% occurring only once. The chain has TRBV6-5 and TRBJ1-2; a weak D match, TRBD1 (5 bases). The clonotype originates from a man in his fifties who had been exposed to COVID-19. The specimen was PBMCs or T cells enriched from blood (not recorded which). CDR3 in DNA: TGTGCCAGCAAGTTCGGGGGAGGTTACTATGGCTACACCTTC. It is translated as CASKFGGGYYGYTF.